This T cell receptor beta chain was identified during a study of STAT5B mutations in CD4+ large granular lymphocyte leukemia. Whole-study findings and limits: Main leukemic clonotypes were patient-specific, but roughly 26% appeared at low frequency elsewhere.

As to this clone: The target antigen is unknown.

Repertoires were generated with immunoSEQ multiplex PCR, while TCRdb's copy carries only in-frame clones and drops some. The sample lists 30,000 to 40,000 clones, 69% occurring once. This CDR3 spans 13 amino acids. Germline assignment: CDR1 SQVTM and CDR2 ANQGSEA. Trimming left V 7 bases short and J 1 base short, with 13 bases between. The chain recombines TRBV29-1 with TRBJ1-1; D unclear. This TCR was sampled from a human donor in good health. Input material: CD4+ T cells from blood buffy coats. CDR3 sequence reads: CSGEGGQNTEAFF. CDR3 in DNA: TGCAGCGGTGAGGGAGGTCAGAACACTGAAGCTTTCTTT.